Each of the 10 T cell receptor beta chains below was sequenced from the same sample in a study of monozygotic twins with inflammatory bowel disease (dated 2019 in TCRdb). Library generation was performed with 5' RACE. Sequencing was performed on an Illumina HiSeq 2500. TCRdb reprocessed the reads, so every CDR3 protein sequence counts as one entry and DNA is not shown. The sample table holds over 110,000 distinct CDR3 sequences. 2% to 2.5% of the sample is held by the ten biggest clonotypes. The sample consisted of blood. These receptors were collected from a human donor with ulcerative colitis or Crohn's disease, or a healthy co-twin of an affected twin (not recorded which).

The chain has TRBV5-1 and TRBJ1-5. In germline, CDR1 is SGHRS, CDR2 YFSETQ. CDR3 length equals 15 residues. The chain's CDR3 is CASSLAGNSNQPQHF.

The chain combines TRBV20-1 with TRBJ2-1; the D gene TCRdb calls, TRBD1, cannot be checked with no DNA. CDR1 and CDR2 from the germline V gene are DFQATT and SNEGSKA (reference sequence). This CDR3 comprises 15 residues. CDR3 in amino acids: CSAPPGDKLNNEQFF.

This chain uses TRBV5-1 with TRBJ2-5. The CDR3 consists of 15 residues. Germline CDR1 is SGHRS and CDR2 is YFSETQ. The CDR3 spells CASSLARSGQETQYF.

The chain is built from TRBV4-3 and TRBJ1-6; absent DNA, TCRdb's TRBD1 call cannot be checked. CDR3 size: 16 residues. CDR1 and CDR2 (germline): LGHNA, YSLEER. CDR3 amino acids: CASSQVDRAANSPLHF.

The rearrangement links TRBV20-1 to TRBJ2-7; TCRdb gives TRBD1 as the D gene, but with no DNA this cannot be confirmed. In germline, CDR1 is DFQATT, CDR2 SNEGSKA (reference sequence). CDR3 length: 15 amino acids. The CDR3 is CSATSLGGLTYEQYF.

The chain carries TRBV18 and TRBJ1-1; there is no DNA to check the TCRdb D call of TRBD1. Germline loops: CDR1 KGHSH, CDR2 LQKENI. The CDR3 contains 18 residues. The CDR3 here is CASSPLDRGGIMNTEAFF.

This sequence joins TRBV5-4 and TRBJ2-2; TCRdb selects TRBD1, and the lack of DNA leaves this call unchecked. This CDR3 is built from 14 residues. Germline V gene lookup returns CDR1 SGHNT and CDR2 YYREEE (reference sequence). The CDR3 sequence is CATRQGTHTGELFF.

This chain uses TRBV6-6 with TRBJ1-1. The CDR3 covers 12 residues. The germline V gene has CDR1 MNHNY and CDR2 SVGAGI (reference sequence). The CDR3 loop reads CASSWTEDEAFF.

The V call is TRBV7-2, the J call TRBJ1-5. The CDR3 is 13 residues long. Germline loops: CDR1 SGHTA, CDR2 FQGNSA. CDR3 region: CASSLSRNQPQHF.

The rearrangement uses TRBV28 and TRBJ2-7. The germline V gene encodes CDR1 MDHEN and CDR2 SYDVKM. There are 12 residues in the CDR3. The chain's CDR3 is CASSYRTYEQYF.